This entry describes one T cell receptor beta chain. Its specific antigen is unknown. Base qualities are missing; no much larger clone stands one base away. The data were produced on an Illumina NovaSeq 6000. cDNA libraries for TCRalpha and TCRbeta were prepared by 5'RACE using constant-segment primers, with sample barcodes and unique molecular identifiers added. RNA was extracted from every sample with Trizol reagent. Amplification of the libraries took two PCR steps, and the second step added a second sample barcode plus Illumina TruSeq adapters. The libraries were sequenced on an Illumina NovaSeq using 2 x 150 bp paired-end reads. Under the source paper's analysis protocol: Demultiplexing of reads and collapsing into UMI-guided consensus sequences were performed with migec v1.2.7. Using mixcr v2.1.11, UMI consensuses were aligned to TRA and TRB V and J templates and then assembled into clonotypes. A clonotype was counted as expanded or contracted only when both edgeR and NoisET called the clonotype significant, with the noise models trained on biological replicates. For edgeR calls, the cutoffs were a false discovery rate-adjusted p below 0.01 and a log2 fold-change threshold of 1. As an exploratory analysis of dynamics, PCA with hierarchical clustering was applied to max-normalized trajectories of the 1000 most abundant clonotypes. Each responding clone was given a CD4 or CD8 phenotype based on the CD4+ and CD8+ repertoires, which had been sequenced separately. TCRdb itself trimmed the public reads at Q25 with fastp, ran MiXCR and retained productive beta chains. Entries that share a CDR3 protein sequence are merged under the most common genes and DNA. These V and J calls originate from TCRdb's pipeline instead of the authors' own analysis. This sample lists about 430,000 distinct CDR3 sequences; more than 15% were detected once. The ten largest clones capture roughly a fifth of the sample.

The data were obtained in a study of T-cell memory formation after mild COVID-19 (dated by TCRdb to the early 2020s). Regarding the study in general: Most TCR sequence clusters were specific to one of the two donors. Two young, previously healthy adult volunteers, one female and one male, were included in the cohort. Longitudinal TCRalpha and TCRbeta repertoire sequencing tracked T-cell clones expanding and contracting after mild COVID-19 in a couple of donors.

The germline V gene provides CDR1 LGHNA and CDR2 YSLEER. The CDR3 contains 15 residues, cysteine and phenylalanine counted. Of the read, only the CDR3 DNA is kept; its 45 bases are in frame from base 1. Germline trimming amounts to 3 bases on V and 2 bases on J, with 6 as the count of junction bases outside the gene matches. What the research found in general, with its limitations: Whether the second-wave clones peaking on day 37 were SARS-CoV-2 specific was not confirmed. Clones that contracted from day 15 to 85 showed balanced CD4/CD8 phenotypes, whereas a second wave of clones that expanded from day 15 to 37 leaned towards CD4+. Some responding clones were found in pre-infection memory, which suggests that pre-existing cross-reactive memory T cells took part in the SARS-CoV-2 response. Contracting CD4+ clones were located mainly in the CM and EM memory subsets, whereas CD8+ clones were found to be enriched in EMRA. Only a couple of mild cases were covered by the study, and larger cohorts that include severe cases with pre-infection samples were considered necessary.

Ficoll-Paque density gradient centrifugation was used to isolate PBMCs. The TCR sequence derives from a young man who had mild COVID-19 (a few samples of this study predate the infection). The sample titles of this study are shuffled in the database, so cell type and time point are left out; the donor was told from shared clones. Sequencing was performed on PBMCs or a T cell subset sorted from them (not recorded which). The chain is assembled from TRBV4-3 and TRBJ2-7; TRBD2 fits 8 bases in the junction. The DNA reads TGCGCCAGCAGCCACCGCAGCGGGGGAACCTACGAGCAGTACTTC. This encodes CASSHRSGGTYEQYF.